This TCR beta chain is from a study of T cell repertoires in cytomegalovirus infection. TCRdb analysed the reads with MiXCR anew, one entry per CDR3 protein. The sample contains some 940,000 distinct CDR3 sequences, around 32% of which appear only once. This clonotype has only a few counts. Antigen unknown. CDR3 length: 13 amino acids. Germline CDR1 is MNHNY and CDR2 is SVGAGI (reference sequence). Trimming left V 6 bases short and J 3 bases short, with 9 bases between. The starting material was cultured CD8+ T cells from PBMCs, obtained from culture after CMV antigen stimulation. The clonotype was recovered from a human donor in good health (CMV status not recorded). Some clones in this sample may be carry-over from other donors' samples. This chain connects TRBV6-6 to TRBJ1-5; no clear D. The CDR3 region is CASRDGYNQPQHF. The CDR3 DNA sequence: TGTGCCAGCAGGGACGGTTACAATCAGCCCCAGCATTTT.